These T cell receptor beta chains were read from a single sample in a study of T cell repertoires in cytomegalovirus infection. Their recognized antigens are unknown. TCRdb ran MiXCR on the reads and lists one entry per CDR3 protein. The sample comprises roughly 110,000 distinct CDR3 sequences, 9.5% to 13% of which are singletons, and around a third rests with the top ten. What was sequenced was PBMCs, sequenced either directly or after in vitro stimulation (not recorded which). These receptors all come from a human donor in good health (CMV status not recorded). Some clones in this sample may be carry-over from other donors' samples. The CDR3 runs from the conserved cysteine through the conserved F or W. The order of the fields is clone size, J gene, D gene, V gene, CDR3 protein, CDR3 DNA. A D gene is named only where the DNA matches it firmly. Part of the rows lack a size; the others show once, few, many or a class for expanded clones.

abundance: many; j_gene: TRBJ1-3; d_gene: NA; v_gene: TRBV5-4; CDR3aa: CASSLSRPGSGNTIYF; CDR3nt: TGTGCCAGCAGCTTGTCTCGACCGGGAAGCGGAAACACCATATATTTT
abundance: NA; j_gene: TRBJ1-4; d_gene: TRBD1; v_gene: TRBV28; CDR3aa: CASSEPGQEKLFF; CDR3nt: TGTGCCAGCAGCGAACCGGGACAGGAAAAACTGTTTTTT
abundance: NA; j_gene: TRBJ2-3; d_gene: NA; v_gene: TRBV6-5; CDR3aa: CASSPSWSLSTDTQYF; CDR3nt: TGTGCCAGCAGTCCCTCCTGGTCTCTAAGCACAGATACGCAGTATTTT
abundance: many; j_gene: TRBJ1-1; d_gene: TRBD1; v_gene: TRBV6-2/TRBV6-3; CDR3aa: CASSSGQGYTEAFF; CDR3nt: TGTGCCAGCAGTTCCGGACAGGGGTACACTGAAGCTTTCTTT
abundance: many; j_gene: TRBJ1-1; d_gene: NA; v_gene: TRBV12-3/TRBV12-4; CDR3aa: CASTTNWNTEAFF; CDR3nt: TGTGCCAGCACCACAAATTGGAACACTGAAGCTTTCTTT
abundance: few; j_gene: TRBJ2-7; d_gene: NA; v_gene: TRBV6-2/TRBV6-3; CDR3aa: CASSYSPTETRLTYEQYF; CDR3nt: TGTGCCAGCAGTTACTCCCCGACTGAGACTAGGCTTACCTACGAGCAGTACTTC
abundance: many; j_gene: TRBJ2-3; d_gene: TRBD1; v_gene: TRBV5-6; CDR3aa: CASKPGQGAGTDTQYF; CDR3nt: TGTGCCAGCAAACCGGGACAGGGGGCAGGCACAGATACGCAGTATTTT
abundance: many; j_gene: TRBJ2-1; d_gene: TRBD2; v_gene: TRBV24-1; CDR3aa: CATNDASGSFNEQFF; CDR3nt: TGTGCCACCAATGACGCTAGCGGGAGTTTCAATGAGCAGTTCTTC
abundance: many; j_gene: TRBJ1-1; d_gene: TRBD1; v_gene: TRBV4-1; CDR3aa: CASSPRDRGPNTEAFF; CDR3nt: TGCGCCAGCAGCCCTCGGGACAGGGGTCCGAACACTGAAGCTTTCTTT
abundance: few; j_gene: TRBJ2-3; d_gene: NA; v_gene: TRBV9; CDR3aa: CASSVGPAGGTDTQYF; CDR3nt: TGTGCCAGCAGCGTAGGCCCAGCGGGTGGCACAGATACGCAGTATTTT
abundance: many; j_gene: TRBJ2-1; d_gene: NA; v_gene: TRBV7-8; CDR3aa: CASSLGRRGAASSYNEQFF; CDR3nt: TGTGCCAGCAGCTTAGGGCGGAGGGGAGCGGCAAGCTCCTACAATGAGCAGTTCTTC
abundance: many; j_gene: TRBJ1-6; d_gene: TRBD1; v_gene: TRBV7-6; CDR3aa: CASSRTGLGNSPLHF; CDR3nt: TGTGCCAGCAGCCGGACAGGGCTAGGGAATTCACCCCTCCACTTT
abundance: many; j_gene: TRBJ1-5; d_gene: NA; v_gene: TRBV7-2; CDR3aa: CASSSRTNQPQHF; CDR3nt: TGTGCCAGCAGCTCTCGGACCAATCAGCCCCAGCATTTT
abundance: once; j_gene: TRBJ2-1; d_gene: NA; v_gene: TRBV28; CDR3aa: CASTPASAYNEQFF; CDR3nt: TGTGCCAGCACCCCCGCCTCGGCTTACAATGAGCAGTTCTTC
abundance: many; j_gene: TRBJ2-2; d_gene: TRBD2; v_gene: TRBV10-3; CDR3aa: CAISETLLLAGGRTGELFF; CDR3nt: TGTGCCATCAGTGAGACTCTTTTACTAGCGGGAGGACGAACCGGGGAGCTGTTTTTT
abundance: few; j_gene: TRBJ1-1; d_gene: TRBD1; v_gene: TRBV5-1; CDR3aa: CASSGSGQYNTEAFF; CDR3nt: TGCGCCAGCAGCGGATCGGGACAGTACAACACTGAAGCTTTCTTT
abundance: NA; j_gene: TRBJ2-3; d_gene: NA; v_gene: TRBV12-3/TRBV12-4; CDR3aa: CASSPGPLRTDTQYF; CDR3nt: TGTGCCAGCAGTCCGGGACCTCTGCGCACAGATACGCAGTATTTT
abundance: many; j_gene: TRBJ2-1; d_gene: TRBD2; v_gene: TRBV7-2; CDR3aa: CASSSRRGGDNEQFF; CDR3nt: TGTGCCAGCAGCTCTCGCCGGGGGGGGGACAATGAGCAGTTCTTC
abundance: NA; j_gene: TRBJ2-1; d_gene: NA; v_gene: TRBV5-4; CDR3aa: CASSREAYNEQFF; CDR3nt: TGTGCCAGCAGCCGCGAAGCGTACAATGAGCAGTTCTTC
abundance: many; j_gene: TRBJ2-7; d_gene: NA; v_gene: TRBV4-1; CDR3aa: CASSQDLDGPYSYEQYF; CDR3nt: TGCGCCAGCAGCCAAGATCTCGACGGACCCTACTCCTACGAGCAGTACTTC
abundance: many; j_gene: TRBJ2-1; d_gene: NA; v_gene: TRBV7-3; CDR3aa: CASSYRAENEQFF; CDR3nt: TGTGCCAGCAGCTACAGGGCGGAGAATGAGCAGTTCTTC
abundance: NA; j_gene: TRBJ2-5; d_gene: TRBD2; v_gene: TRBV4-3; CDR3aa: CASSLNPVAGGLIQETQYF; CDR3nt: TGCGCCAGCAGCCTTAACCCGGTAGCGGGAGGACTAATACAAGAGACCCAGTACTTC
abundance: many; j_gene: TRBJ1-5; d_gene: NA; v_gene: TRBV12-3/TRBV12-4; CDR3aa: CASSFQGLNQPQHF; CDR3nt: TGTGCCAGCAGTTTTCAGGGCTTAAATCAGCCCCAGCATTTT
abundance: many; j_gene: TRBJ2-2; d_gene: TRBD1; v_gene: TRBV29-1; CDR3aa: CSAGQGANTGELFF; CDR3nt: TGCAGCGCTGGACAGGGCGCAAACACCGGGGAGCTGTTTTTT
abundance: NA; j_gene: TRBJ2-1; d_gene: TRBD1; v_gene: TRBV5-5; CDR3aa: CASSLEGGPYNEQFF; CDR3nt: TGTGCCAGCAGCTTGGAAGGGGGCCCCTACAATGAGCAGTTCTTC
abundance: many; j_gene: TRBJ2-5; d_gene: TRBD2; v_gene: TRBV7-6; CDR3aa: CASSLGGGRNQETQYF; CDR3nt: TGTGCCAGCAGCTTAGGTGGCGGGAGGAACCAAGAGACCCAGTACTTC
abundance: many; j_gene: TRBJ2-7; d_gene: TRBD2; v_gene: TRBV7-2; CDR3aa: CASSFAGGLSYEQYF; CDR3nt: TGTGCCAGCAGCTTTGCGGGAGGCCTCTCCTACGAGCAGTACTTC
abundance: once; j_gene: TRBJ1-2; d_gene: NA; v_gene: TRBV9; CDR3aa: CASSVGSGDYGYTF; CDR3nt: TGTGCCAGCAGCGTAGGATCGGGGGACTATGGCTACACCTTC
abundance: NA; j_gene: TRBJ2-1; d_gene: TRBD1; v_gene: TRBV15; CDR3aa: CATSGTGKSSYNEQFF; CDR3nt: TGTGCCACCAGCGGGACAGGGAAGAGCTCCTACAATGAGCAGTTCTTC
abundance: many; j_gene: TRBJ2-3; d_gene: NA; v_gene: TRBV29-1; CDR3aa: CSVPRGTDTQYF; CDR3nt: TGCAGCGTCCCTAGAGGAACAGATACGCAGTATTTT